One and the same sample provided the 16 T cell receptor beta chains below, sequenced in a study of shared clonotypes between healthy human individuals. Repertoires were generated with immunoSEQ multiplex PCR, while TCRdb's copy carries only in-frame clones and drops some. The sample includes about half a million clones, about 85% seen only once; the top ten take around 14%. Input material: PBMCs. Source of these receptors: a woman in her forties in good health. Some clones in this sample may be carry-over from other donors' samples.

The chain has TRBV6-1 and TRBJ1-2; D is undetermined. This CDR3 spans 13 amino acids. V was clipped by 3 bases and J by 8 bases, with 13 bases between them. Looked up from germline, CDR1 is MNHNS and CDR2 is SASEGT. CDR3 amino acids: CASSDSAHGGYTF. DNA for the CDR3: TGTGCCAGCAGTGATTCCGCCCACGGCGGCTACACCTTC.

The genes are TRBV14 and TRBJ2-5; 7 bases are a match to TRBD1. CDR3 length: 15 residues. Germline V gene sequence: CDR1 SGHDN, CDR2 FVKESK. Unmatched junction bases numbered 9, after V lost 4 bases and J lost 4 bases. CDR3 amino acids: CASSPARHRGETQYF. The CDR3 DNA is TGTGCCAGCAGCCCAGCTCGACACAGGGGAGAGACCCAGTACTTC.

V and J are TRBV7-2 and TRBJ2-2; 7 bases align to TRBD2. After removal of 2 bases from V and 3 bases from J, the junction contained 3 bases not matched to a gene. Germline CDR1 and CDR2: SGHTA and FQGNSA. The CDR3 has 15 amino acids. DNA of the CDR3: TGTGCCAGCAGCTTATTAGCGGGCTACACCGGGGAGCTGTTTTTT. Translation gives CASSLLAGYTGELFF.

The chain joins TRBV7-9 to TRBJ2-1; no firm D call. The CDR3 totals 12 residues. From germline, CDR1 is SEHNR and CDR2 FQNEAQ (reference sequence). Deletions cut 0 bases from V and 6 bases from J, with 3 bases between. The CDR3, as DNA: TGTGCCAGCAGCTTAGCGCCCAATGAGCAGTTCTTC. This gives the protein CASSLAPNEQFF.

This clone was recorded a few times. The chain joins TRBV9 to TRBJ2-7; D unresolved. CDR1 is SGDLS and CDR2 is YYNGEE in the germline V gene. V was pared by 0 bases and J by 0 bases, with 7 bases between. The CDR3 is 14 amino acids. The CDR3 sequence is CASSVASSSYEQYF. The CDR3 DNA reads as TGTGCCAGCAGCGTAGCGAGCAGCTCCTACGAGCAGTACTTC.

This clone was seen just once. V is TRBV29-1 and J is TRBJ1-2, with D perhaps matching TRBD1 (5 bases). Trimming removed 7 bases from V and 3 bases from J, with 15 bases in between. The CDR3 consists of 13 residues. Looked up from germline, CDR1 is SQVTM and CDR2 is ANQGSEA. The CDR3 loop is CSGGGSGDYGYTF. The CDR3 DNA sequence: TGCAGCGGGGGGGGAAGCGGTGACTATGGCTACACCTTC.

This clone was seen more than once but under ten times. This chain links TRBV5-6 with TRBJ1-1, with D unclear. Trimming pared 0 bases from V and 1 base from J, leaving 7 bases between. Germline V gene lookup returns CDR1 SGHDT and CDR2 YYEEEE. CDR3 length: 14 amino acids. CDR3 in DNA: TGTGCCAGCAGCTTGGGGACCCAGAACACTGAAGCTTTCTTT. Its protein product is CASSLGTQNTEAFF.

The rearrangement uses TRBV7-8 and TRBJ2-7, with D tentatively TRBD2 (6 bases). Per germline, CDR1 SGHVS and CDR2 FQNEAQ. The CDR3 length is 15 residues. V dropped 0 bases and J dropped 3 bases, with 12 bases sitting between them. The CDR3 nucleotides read TGTGCCAGCAGCTTAGCGGAGGGGTTGGGCTACGAGCAGTACTTC. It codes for CASSLAEGLGYEQYF.

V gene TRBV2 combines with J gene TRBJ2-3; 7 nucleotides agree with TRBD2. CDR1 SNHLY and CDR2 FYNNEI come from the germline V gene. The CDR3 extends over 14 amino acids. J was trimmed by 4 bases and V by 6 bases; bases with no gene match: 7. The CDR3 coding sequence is TGTGCCAGCAGGCCCAAGGGAGGGGCAGATACGCAGTATTTT. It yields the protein CASRPKGGADTQYF.

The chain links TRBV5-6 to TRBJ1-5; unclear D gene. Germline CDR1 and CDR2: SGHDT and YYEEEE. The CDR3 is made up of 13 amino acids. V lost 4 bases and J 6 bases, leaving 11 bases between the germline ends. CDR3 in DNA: TGTGCCAGCAGCCCTGGAAAGGGTCAGCCCCAGCATTTT. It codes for CASSPGKGQPQHF.

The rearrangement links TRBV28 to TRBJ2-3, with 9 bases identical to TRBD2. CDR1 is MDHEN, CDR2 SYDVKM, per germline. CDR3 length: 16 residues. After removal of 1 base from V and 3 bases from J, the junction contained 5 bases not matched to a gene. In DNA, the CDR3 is TGTGCCAGCAGTTTATTGCGGGAGGGAGGAACAGATACGCAGTATTTT. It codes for CASSLLREGGTDTQYF.

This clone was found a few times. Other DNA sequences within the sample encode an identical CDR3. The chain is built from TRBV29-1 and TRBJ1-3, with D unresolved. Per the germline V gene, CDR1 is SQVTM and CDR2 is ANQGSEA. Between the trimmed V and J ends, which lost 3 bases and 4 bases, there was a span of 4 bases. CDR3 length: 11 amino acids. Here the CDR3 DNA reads TGCAGCGTTGAGAACGGAAACACCATATATTTT. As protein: CSVENGNTIYF.

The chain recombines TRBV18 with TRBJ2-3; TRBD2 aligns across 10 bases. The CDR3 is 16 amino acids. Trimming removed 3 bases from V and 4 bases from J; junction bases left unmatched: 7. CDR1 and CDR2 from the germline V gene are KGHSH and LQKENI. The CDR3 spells CASSPSSGRVPDTQYF. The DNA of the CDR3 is TGTGCCAGCTCACCGTCCAGCGGGAGGGTCCCAGATACGCAGTATTTT.

The CDR3 spells CASSPQPGLVPDTGELFF. The CDR3, as DNA: TGTGCCAGCAGCCCCCAACCGGGACTAGTTCCTGACACCGGGGAGCTGTTTTTT. V usage is TRBV7-2 and J usage is TRBJ2-2, with TRBD2 identical over 8 bases. CDR1 and CDR2 (germline): SGHTA, FQGNSA. V lost 5 bases and J lost 3; bases outside the gene matches: 14. This CDR3 spans 18 amino acids.

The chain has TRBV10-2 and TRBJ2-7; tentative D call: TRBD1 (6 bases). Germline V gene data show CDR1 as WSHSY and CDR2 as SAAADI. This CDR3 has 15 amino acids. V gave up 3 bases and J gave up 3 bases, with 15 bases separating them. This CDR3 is CASSDPPEGGYEQYF. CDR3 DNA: TGCGCCAGCAGTGACCCTCCGGAAGGGGGCTACGAGCAGTACTTC.

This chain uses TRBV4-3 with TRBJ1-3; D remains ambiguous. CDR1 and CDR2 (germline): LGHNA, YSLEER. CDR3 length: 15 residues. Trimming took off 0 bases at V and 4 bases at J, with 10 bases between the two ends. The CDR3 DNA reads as TGCGCCAGCAGCCAAGACTGGGAGGCGGGAAACACCATATATTTT. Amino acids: CASSQDWEAGNTIYF.